These 28 T cell receptor beta chains came from one sample sequenced in a study of T cell responses to AZD1222 COVID-19 vaccine. Profiling relied on immunoSEQ multiplex PCR, and the TCRdb table lists in-frame clones only, not all of them. The repertoire holds about 150,000 clones, more than 85% seen once, with roughly 2.3% in the top ten. The sequencing used peripheral blood, collected on day 0 of AZD1222 vaccination. The receptors come from an adult in good health.

For the CDR3, the DNA is TGTGCCAGCAGCCAAGATCGTGGGGCGCGGTACGAGCAGTACTTC. Its translation is CASSQDRGARYEQYF. The chain recombines TRBV3-1 (or the pseudogene TRBV3-2) with TRBJ2-7, with D perhaps TRBD1 (5 bases). The germline V gene encodes CDR1 LGHDT and CDR2 YNNKEL (reference sequence). CDR3 length equals 15 residues. V lost 0 bases to trimming and J lost 4 bases, with 13 bases between them.

The CDR3 sequence is CASSTSGTHTDTQYF. The CDR3 nucleotides read TGTGCCAGTAGTACTAGCGGGACCCACACAGATACGCAGTATTTT. V is TRBV19 and J is TRBJ2-3; 9 bases map to TRBD2. CDR1 is LNHDA, CDR2 SQIVND, per germline (reference sequence). The CDR3 contains 15 residues. Trimming cost V 4 bases and J 2 bases; bases outside gene matches: 4.

The CDR3 sequence is CASSRNYRGPKNTEAFF. CDR3 DNA sequence: TGTGCCAGCAGCCGAAACTACCGGGGCCCCAAGAACACTGAAGCTTTCTTT. The rearrangement uses TRBV7-9 and TRBJ1-1; D is perhaps TRBD1 (5 bases). Germline V gives CDR1 SEHNR, CDR2 FQNEAQ (reference sequence). This CDR3 has 17 amino acids. V was pared by 5 bases and J by 1 base, with 20 bases between.

This chain uses TRBV28 with TRBJ2-5; 7 bases fit TRBD1. This CDR3 is 14 amino acids long. Germline CDR1 MDHEN, CDR2 SYDVKM. V lost 8 bases, J lost 2 bases, and 8 bases stayed unmatched. In DNA, the CDR3 is TGTGCCAGCGGAGAAGGGGGCAGACAAGAGACCCAGTACTTC. Its translation is CASGEGGRQETQYF.

This chain joins TRBV3-1 (or the pseudogene TRBV3-2) and TRBJ1-5; tentative D call: TRBD1 (6 bases). The CDR3 spans 15 residues. Trimming stripped 3 bases from V and 5 bases from J, with 14 bases between. Germline CDR1 is LGHDT and CDR2 is YNNKEL (reference sequence). The CDR3 region is CASSQGTGSHQPQHF. The CDR3 DNA sequence: TGTGCCAGCAGCCAGGGAACAGGGTCCCATCAGCCCCAGCATTTT.

The V and J genes are TRBV2 and TRBJ1-3, with unresolved D. The CDR3 extends over 18 amino acids. Germline V gene data show CDR1 as SNHLY and CDR2 as FYNNEI. The V gene lost 7 bases and the J gene lost 2 bases, with 24 bases spanning the gap. CDR3 residues: CASNLLQPSLMTGNTIYF. The CDR3 bases are TGTGCCAGCAACCTCCTCCAGCCCAGCCTTATGACTGGAAACACCATATATTTT.

The chain links TRBV28 to TRBJ2-2, with 12 bases matching TRBD1. V lost 6 bases and J lost 5; bases outside the gene matches: 19. CDR3 length: 20 residues. Per the germline V gene, CDR1 is MDHEN and CDR2 is SYDVKM. The CDR3 reads CASSFLPPGQGAIGTGELFF. The CDR3 bases are TGTGCCAGCAGCTTTTTACCACCGGGACAGGGGGCAATCGGGACCGGGGAGCTGTTTTTT.

The chain has TRBV4-3 and TRBJ1-3; D unresolved. The CDR3 is 13 residues long. V lost 4 bases and J 1 base, leaving 5 bases between the germline ends. Germline V gene sequence: CDR1 LGHNA, CDR2 YSLEER. CDR3 sequence reads: CASSLLSGNTIYF. CDR3 nucleotides: TGCGCCAGCAGCCTTCTTTCTGGAAACACCATATATTTT.

The J gene is TRBJ2-5, the V gene TRBV7-9; TRBD2 agrees at 14 bases. The CDR3 length is 16 residues. Germline V CDR1 and CDR2: SEHNR, FQNEAQ (reference sequence). V trimming: 5 bases; J trimming: 5 bases; junction bases outside the gene matches: 7. Written as DNA, the CDR3 is TGTGCCAGCAGCCCGGGACTAGCGGGGGCGTCTGAGACCCAGTACTTC. Translation gives CASSPGLAGASETQYF.

The chain links TRBV6-5 to TRBJ2-3; tentatively, D is TRBD2 (6 bases). The germline V and J ends were trimmed by 3 bases and 4 bases, with 14 bases remaining between them. CDR1 is MNHEY, CDR2 SVGAGI, per germline. The CDR3 covers 15 residues. CDR3 sequence: CASSYRGSGPDTQYF. CDR3 nucleotide sequence: TGTGCCAGCAGTTATCGGGGGAGTGGCCCAGATACGCAGTATTTT.

The V and J genes are TRBV12-2 and TRBJ1-1; the table gives TRBD1 as D, unverified against the DNA. TRBV12-2 is a known pseudogene. This CDR3 has 13 amino acids. The CDR3 here is CASRLAGQVEAFF. The CDR3 coding sequence is TGTGCAAGTCGCTTAGCGGGGCAGGTAGAAGCTTTCTTT.

The rearrangement joins TRBV19 to TRBJ2-5; 11 bases fit TRBD2. J lost 4 bases, V lost 6 bases, and 7 bases had no gene match. The germline CDR1 and CDR2 sequences are LNHDA and SQIVND (reference sequence). The CDR3 extends over 15 amino acids. CDR3 sequence: CASRSLAGGTETQYF. Here the CDR3 DNA reads TGTGCCAGTAGGAGTCTAGCGGGGGGTACAGAGACCCAGTACTTC.

CDR3 DNA: TGTGCCAGCAGCTCATCTTATACAGGGGGCTATAATGAAAAACTGTTTTTT. This sequence encodes CASSSSYTGGYNEKLFF. The V call is TRBV3-1 (or the pseudogene TRBV3-2), the J call TRBJ1-4, with 9 bases aligning to TRBD1. CDR3 length: 17 amino acids. V was pared by 5 bases and J by 4 bases, with 11 bases of the junction left unmatched. Germline values: CDR1 LGHDT, CDR2 YNNKEL (reference sequence).

The J gene is TRBJ2-1, the V gene TRBV27; D perhaps matches TRBD1 (5 bases). The CDR3 runs 12 residues. The germline V gene encodes CDR1 MNHEY and CDR2 SMNVEV (reference sequence). The V end was cut by 6 bases, the J end by 7 bases, with 10 bases between. CDR3 nucleotide sequence: TGTGCCAGCAGCCCCTCAGGGAATGAGCAGTTCTTC. This sequence encodes CASSPSGNEQFF.

The sample holds one count of this clone. The chain employs TRBV6-6 and TRBJ2-7; 9 bases agree with TRBD1. J was trimmed by 2 bases and V by 4 bases; bases with no gene match: 6. CDR3 length: 15 residues. Germline loops: CDR1 MNHNY, CDR2 SVGAGI (reference sequence). The CDR3 coding sequence is TGTGCCAGCAGTTCCACCGGGACAGGGACCTACGAGCAGTACTTC. Its translation is CASSSTGTGTYEQYF.

This chain joins TRBV9 and TRBJ1-2; tentatively, D is TRBD1 (6 bases). Trimming took off 4 bases at V and 3 bases at J, with 13 bases between the two ends. The CDR3 is 14 residues long. Germline V gene sequence: CDR1 SGDLS, CDR2 YYNGEE. CDR3 region: CASSLTGSDYGYTF. The CDR3 nucleotides are TGTGCCAGCAGCCTTACAGGGAGTGACTATGGCTACACCTTC.

This clone appeared once. V usage is TRBV14 and J usage is TRBJ2-7, with a tentative D call TRBD2 (5 bases). V lost 0 bases and J 4 bases, leaving 19 bases between the germline ends. This CDR3 comprises 17 residues. The germline CDR1 and CDR2 sequences are SGHDN and FVKESK. CDR3: CASSQERVSKVFYEQYF. The DNA of the CDR3 is TGTGCCAGCAGCCAAGAGAGGGTTTCCAAGGTTTTTTACGAGCAGTACTTC.

The chain employs TRBV5-4 and TRBJ2-7, with a weak D call TRBD1 (6 bases). The ends were cut back, 5 bases at V and 0 bases at J, with 15 bases in the middle. The CDR3 is made up of 15 amino acids. The germline CDR1 and CDR2 sequences are SGHNT and YYREEE (reference sequence). This chain's CDR3 is CASRPDRPSSYEQYF. The CDR3 DNA follows: TGTGCCAGCAGACCCGACAGGCCCAGCTCCTACGAGCAGTACTTC. Using reference TRBV5-4 and TRBJ2-7 for the parts outside the CDR3, the full variable domain is ETGVTQSPTHLIKTRGQQVTLRCSSQSGHNTVSWYQQALGQGPQFIFQYYREEENGRGNFPPRFSGLQFPNYSSELNVNALELDDSALYLCASRPDRPSSYEQYFGPGTRLTVT.

V gene TRBV4-1 combines with J gene TRBJ1-1; possible D gene TRBD1, 5 bases. V lost 6 bases, J lost 1 base, and 12 bases lay in between. The CDR3 contains 14 residues. Germline values: CDR1 MGHRA, CDR2 YSYEKL. The CDR3 DNA is TGCGCCAGCAGTCTCAGGGTCGAGAACACTGAAGCTTTCTTT. This translates into CASSLRVENTEAFF.

V and J are TRBV29-1 and TRBJ2-1; D is perhaps TRBD1 (7 bases). This CDR3 spans 14 amino acids. Trimming shortened V by 6 bases and J by 3 bases, and 15 bases separated the two germline ends. In germline, CDR1 is SQVTM, CDR2 ANQGSEA. The CDR3 sequence is CSVYGGGNYNEQFF. The CDR3 DNA follows: TGCAGCGTCTACGGAGGGGGCAACTACAATGAGCAGTTCTTC.

J is TRBJ2-7 and V is TRBV4-1; 7 nucleotides line up with TRBD2. The CDR3 length is 13 residues. Germline-derived CDR1 and CDR2 are MGHRA and YSYEKL. The J segment lost 6 bases and the V segment lost 4 bases, leaving 6 bases of the junction unmatched. This CDR3 reads CASSRGGSGEQYF. In nucleotides, the CDR3 is TGCGCCAGCAGCCGGGGCGGGAGCGGCGAGCAGTACTTC.

The V gene is TRBV28, the J gene TRBJ1-1; the D gene is possibly TRBD1 (5 bases). The V end was cut by 7 bases, the J end by 1 base, with 16 bases between. Germline V gene lookup returns CDR1 MDHEN and CDR2 SYDVKM. CDR3 length: 15 residues. The CDR3 DNA sequence: TGTGCCAGCACCCTTTCGGGGGGGTCGAACACTGAAGCTTTCTTT. This encodes CASTLSGGSNTEAFF. The full variable domain, in which reference TRBV28 and TRBJ1-1 provide the parts outside the CDR3, is DVKVTQSSRYLVKRTGEKVFLECVQDMDHENMFWYRQDPGLGLRLIYFSYDVKMKEKGDIPEGYSVSREKKERFSLILESASTNQTSMYLCASTLSGGSNTEAFFGQGTRLTVV.

The chain links TRBV6-5 to TRBJ2-7; D call uncertain. Germline V gene lookup returns CDR1 MNHEY and CDR2 SVGAGI. There are 12 residues in the CDR3. The V end lost 4 bases, the J end lost 7 bases, and 11 bases lay between the germline ends. The DNA for the CDR3 is TGTGCCAGCAGTTCCGGCTTGGGGGAGCAGTACTTC. This translates into CASSSGLGEQYF.

The chain combines TRBV7-2 with TRBJ2-2; perhaps TRBD2 as D (6 bases). The CDR3 is 16 residues long. Between the trimmed V and J ends, which lost 8 bases and 2 bases, there was a span of 18 bases. Germline values: CDR1 SGHTA, CDR2 FQGNSA. The CDR3 spells CASSPGSWGNTGELFF. DNA for the CDR3: TGTGCCAGCTCTCCCGGGAGTTGGGGTAACACCGGGGAGCTGTTTTTT.

For this clone: One end of the junction does not line up with germline, which may come from a read error. CDR3 in DNA: TGCAGCGTTGACCTACCCTACAGGGACTTC. It is translated as CSVDLPYRDF. The chain combines TRBV29-1 with TRBJ2-5; tentative D call: TRBD1 (6 bases). Per germline, CDR1 SQVTM and CDR2 ANQGSEA. CDR3 size: 10 residues.

The genes are TRBV1 and TRBJ1-1; TRBD1 reflects the table's D call only, with no check against the DNA. TRBV1 is a documented pseudogene. The CDR3 is made up of 17 amino acids. The CDR3 DNA sequence: TGCACCAGCAGCCAAAGAAAACAGGGAAAGCAGAACACTGAAGCTTTCTTT. It translates to CTSSQRKQGKQNTEAFF.

This chain joins TRBV6-6 and TRBJ2-7; D gene unclear. This CDR3 spans 14 amino acids. CDR1 is MNHNY and CDR2 is SVGAGI in the germline V gene (reference sequence). Trimming shortened V by 8 bases and J by 1 base, and 15 bases separated the two germline ends. The CDR3 DNA reads TGTGCCAGCGCGTCGGTGGCGGAGTCCTACGAGCAGTACTTC. Translation gives CASASVAESYEQYF.

A single count supports this clone. This specimen includes other DNA sequences encoding the same CDR3. The chain joins TRBV7-2 to TRBJ1-1; unclear D gene. Germline V gene lookup returns CDR1 SGHTA and CDR2 FQGNSA. Trimming pared 1 base from V and 0 bases from J, leaving 3 bases between. The CDR3 loop spans 13 amino acids. The CDR3 region is CASSLGMNTEAFF. CDR3 DNA: TGTGCCAGCAGCTTAGGGATGAACACTGAAGCTTTCTTT. The whole variable domain, remainder taken from reference TRBV7-2 and TRBJ1-1, is GAGVSQSPSNKVTEKGKDVELRCDPISGHTALYWYRQSLGQGLEFLIYFQGNSAPDKSGLPSDRFSAERTGGSVSTLTIQRTQQEDSAVYLCASSLGMNTEAFFGQGTRLTVV.